The 2 T cell receptor beta chains given below trace back to one sample, sequenced in a study of cytomegalovirus exposure and HLA in healthy donors. The study ran its PCR with 60 Vbeta and 13 Jbeta primers. Sequencing used immunoSEQ multiplex PCR; TCRdb keeps in-frame clones, though not all of them. The data contain under 150,000 clones, 75% to 85% of them singletons. The sequencing sample was made of PBMCs. The receptors were gathered from a girl aged 2 to 9 in good health and CMV-seronegative.

The chain joins TRBV28 to TRBJ2-1; 8 bases fit TRBD2. The CDR3 consists of 16 residues. The junction had 11 bases not matched to a gene; V was cut back by 5 bases and J by 5 bases. CDR1 is MDHEN and CDR2 is SYDVKM in the germline V gene. CDR3 region: CASSPRGGLVNNEQFF. The CDR3 nucleotides are TGTGCCAGCAGTCCCCGGGGGGGACTTGTCAACAATGAGCAGTTCTTC.

V and J are TRBV21-1 and TRBJ1-2; TRBD1 is the table's D call and was not checked against the DNA. TRBV21-1 is a pseudogene. The CDR3 is 16 residues long. CDR3 sequence: CASSKGGGGGCRGYTF. CDR3 DNA: TGTGCCAGCAGCAAAGGGGGAGGAGGGGGCTGTCGTGGCTACACCTTC.